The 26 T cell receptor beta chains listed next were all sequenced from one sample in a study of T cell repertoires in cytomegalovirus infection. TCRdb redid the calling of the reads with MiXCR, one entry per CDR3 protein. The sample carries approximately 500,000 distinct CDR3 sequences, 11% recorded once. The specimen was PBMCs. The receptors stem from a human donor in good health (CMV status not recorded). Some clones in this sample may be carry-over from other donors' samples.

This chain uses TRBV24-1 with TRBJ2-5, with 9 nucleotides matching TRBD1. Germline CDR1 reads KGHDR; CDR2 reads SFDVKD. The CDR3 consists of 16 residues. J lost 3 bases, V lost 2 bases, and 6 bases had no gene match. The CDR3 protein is CATSDWDRAEEETQYF. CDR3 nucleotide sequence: TGTGCCACCAGTGATTGGGACAGGGCAGAGGAAGAGACCCAGTACTTC.

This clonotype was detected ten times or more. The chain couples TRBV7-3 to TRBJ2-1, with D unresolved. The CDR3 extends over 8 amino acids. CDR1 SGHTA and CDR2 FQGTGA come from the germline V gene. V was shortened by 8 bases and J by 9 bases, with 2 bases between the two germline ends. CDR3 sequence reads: CASPEQFF. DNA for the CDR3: TGTGCCAGCCCTGAGCAGTTCTTC.

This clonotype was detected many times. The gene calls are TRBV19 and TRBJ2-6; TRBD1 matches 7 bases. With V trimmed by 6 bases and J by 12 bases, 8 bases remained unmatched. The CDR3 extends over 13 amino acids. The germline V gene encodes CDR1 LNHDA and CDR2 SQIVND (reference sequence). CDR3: CASSGTAPFVLTF. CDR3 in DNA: TGTGCCAGTAGCGGGACAGCACCCTTCGTCCTGACTTTC.

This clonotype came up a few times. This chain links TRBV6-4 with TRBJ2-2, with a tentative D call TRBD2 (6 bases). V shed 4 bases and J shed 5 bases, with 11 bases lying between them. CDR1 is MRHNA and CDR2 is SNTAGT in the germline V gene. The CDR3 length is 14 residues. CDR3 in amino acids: CASSVGSSTGELFF. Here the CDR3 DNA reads TGTGCCAGCAGTGTCGGGAGCAGTACCGGGGAGCTGTTTTTT.

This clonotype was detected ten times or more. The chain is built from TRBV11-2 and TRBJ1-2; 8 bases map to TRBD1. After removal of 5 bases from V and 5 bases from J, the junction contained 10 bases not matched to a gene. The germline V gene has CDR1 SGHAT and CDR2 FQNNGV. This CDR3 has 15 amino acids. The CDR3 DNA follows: TGTGCCAGCAGCCAGAACAGGGGGATGAAGTATGGCTACACCTTC. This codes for CASSQNRGMKYGYTF.

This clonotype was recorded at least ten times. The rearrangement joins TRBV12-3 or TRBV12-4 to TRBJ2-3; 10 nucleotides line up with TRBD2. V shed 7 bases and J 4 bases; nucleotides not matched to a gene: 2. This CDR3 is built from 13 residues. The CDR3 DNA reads TGTGCCAGCAAGCGGGAGGGAGCAGATACGCAGTATTTT. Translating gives CASKREGADTQYF.

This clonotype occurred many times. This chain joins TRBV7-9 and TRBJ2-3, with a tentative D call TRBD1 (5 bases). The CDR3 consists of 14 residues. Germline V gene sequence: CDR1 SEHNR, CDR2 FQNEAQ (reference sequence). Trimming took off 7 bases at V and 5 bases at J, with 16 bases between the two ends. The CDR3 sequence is CASIKTRGGDTQYF. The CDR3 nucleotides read TGTGCCAGCATCAAGACAAGGGGTGGAGATACGCAGTATTTT.

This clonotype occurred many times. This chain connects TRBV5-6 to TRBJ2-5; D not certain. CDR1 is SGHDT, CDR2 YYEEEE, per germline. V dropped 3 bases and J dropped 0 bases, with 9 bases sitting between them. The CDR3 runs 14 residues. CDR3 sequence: CASSYRFDQETQYF. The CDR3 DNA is TGTGCCAGCAGCTACAGATTCGACCAAGAGACCCAGTACTTC.

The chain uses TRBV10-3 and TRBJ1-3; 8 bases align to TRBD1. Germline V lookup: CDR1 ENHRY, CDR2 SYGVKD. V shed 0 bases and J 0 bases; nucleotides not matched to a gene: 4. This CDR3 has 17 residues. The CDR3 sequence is CAISESTQGASGNTIYF. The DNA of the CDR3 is TGTGCCATCAGTGAGTCGACCCAGGGGGCCTCTGGAAACACCATATATTTT.

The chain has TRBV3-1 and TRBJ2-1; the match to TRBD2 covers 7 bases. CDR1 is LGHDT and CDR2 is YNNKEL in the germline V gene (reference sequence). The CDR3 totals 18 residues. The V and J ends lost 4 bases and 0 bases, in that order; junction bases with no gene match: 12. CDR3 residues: CASSPAWGGGSSYNEQFF. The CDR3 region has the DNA TGTGCCAGCAGCCCCGCATGGGGGGGGGGAAGCTCCTACAATGAGCAGTTCTTC.

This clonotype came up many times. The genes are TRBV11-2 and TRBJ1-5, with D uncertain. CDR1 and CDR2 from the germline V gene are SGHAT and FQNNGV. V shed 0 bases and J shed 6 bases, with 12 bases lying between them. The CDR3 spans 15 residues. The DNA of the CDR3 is TGTGCCAGCAGCTTAGATTGGATTGGAGGTCAGCCCCAGCATTTT. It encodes CASSLDWIGGQPQHF.

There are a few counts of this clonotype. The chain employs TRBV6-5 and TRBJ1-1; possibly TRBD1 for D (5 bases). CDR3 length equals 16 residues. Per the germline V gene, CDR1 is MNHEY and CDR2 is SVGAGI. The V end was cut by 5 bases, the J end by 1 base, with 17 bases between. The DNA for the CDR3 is TGTGCCAGCAGTCCCCGCAGGGAAAAGGGGAACACTGAAGCTTTCTTT. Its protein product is CASSPRREKGNTEAFF.

The CDR3 DNA sequence: TGTGCCAGCAGAGGTGATGCGACAGCGGCGAACACTGAAGCTTTCTTT. Translating it yields CASRGDATAANTEAFF. The rearrangement joins TRBV12-3 or TRBV12-4 to TRBJ1-1; D perhaps matches TRBD1 (5 bases). V was shortened by 6 bases and J by 1 base, with 18 bases between the two germline ends. The CDR3 extends over 16 amino acids.

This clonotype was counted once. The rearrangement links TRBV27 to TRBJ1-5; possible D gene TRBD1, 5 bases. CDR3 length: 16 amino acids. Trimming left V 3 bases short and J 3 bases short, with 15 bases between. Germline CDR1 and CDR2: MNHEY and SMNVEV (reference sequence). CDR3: CASSFAQGPPNQPQHF. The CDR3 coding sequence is TGTGCCAGCAGTTTCGCCCAGGGTCCCCCCAATCAGCCCCAGCATTTT.

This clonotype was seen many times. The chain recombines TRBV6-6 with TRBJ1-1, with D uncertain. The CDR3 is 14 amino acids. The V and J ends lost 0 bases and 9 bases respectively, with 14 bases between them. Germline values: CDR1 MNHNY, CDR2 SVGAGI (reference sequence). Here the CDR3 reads CASSYSSELRKAFF. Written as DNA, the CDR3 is TGTGCCAGCAGTTACTCGAGCGAGTTGAGAAAAGCTTTCTTT.

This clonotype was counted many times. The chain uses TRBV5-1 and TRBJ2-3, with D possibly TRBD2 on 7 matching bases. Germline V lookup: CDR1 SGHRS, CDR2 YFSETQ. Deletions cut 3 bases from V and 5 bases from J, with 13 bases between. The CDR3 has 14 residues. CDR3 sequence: CASSSFRGGDTQYF. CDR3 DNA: TGCGCCAGCAGCTCCTTTAGGGGGGGAGATACGCAGTATTTT. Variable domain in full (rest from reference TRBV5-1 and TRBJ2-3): KAGVTQTPRYLIKTRGQQVTLSCSPISGHRSVSWYQQTPGQGLQFLFEYFSETQRNKGNFPGRFSGRQFSNSRSEMNVSTLELGDSALYLCASSSFRGGDTQYFGPGTRLTVL.

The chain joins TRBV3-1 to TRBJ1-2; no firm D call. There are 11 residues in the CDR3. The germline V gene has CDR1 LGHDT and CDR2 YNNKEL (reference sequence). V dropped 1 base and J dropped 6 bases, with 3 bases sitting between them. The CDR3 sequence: CASSQGDGYTF. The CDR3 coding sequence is TGTGCCAGCAGCCAAGGGGATGGCTACACCTTC.

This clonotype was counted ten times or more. The CDR3 sequence is CASSPGQENGYTF. The CDR3 DNA reads as TGTGCCAGCAGCCCGGGACAGGAAAATGGCTACACCTTC. V is TRBV27 and J is TRBJ1-2; 8 bases are a match to TRBD1. The V segment lost 6 bases and the J segment 6 bases; nucleotides outside the gene matches: 6. The CDR3 totals 13 residues. Per germline, CDR1 MNHEY and CDR2 SMNVEV (reference sequence).

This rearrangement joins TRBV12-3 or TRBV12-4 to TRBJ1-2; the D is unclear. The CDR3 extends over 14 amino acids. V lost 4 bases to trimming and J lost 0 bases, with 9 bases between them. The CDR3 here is CASSSRQTNYGYTF. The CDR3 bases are TGTGCCAGCAGTTCAAGGCAGACTAACTATGGCTACACCTTC.

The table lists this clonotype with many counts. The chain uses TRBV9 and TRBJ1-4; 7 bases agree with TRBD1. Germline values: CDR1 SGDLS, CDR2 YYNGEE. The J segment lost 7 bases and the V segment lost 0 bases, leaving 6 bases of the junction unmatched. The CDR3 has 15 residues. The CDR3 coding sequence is TGTGCCAGCAGCGTAGCTACTGGGACAGCTGAAAAACTGTTTTTT. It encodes CASSVATGTAEKLFF.

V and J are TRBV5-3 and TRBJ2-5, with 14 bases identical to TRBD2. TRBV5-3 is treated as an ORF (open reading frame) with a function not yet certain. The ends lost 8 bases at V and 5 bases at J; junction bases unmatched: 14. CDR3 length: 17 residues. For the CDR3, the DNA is TGTGCCAGCAGCCCTGGGACTAGCGGGAGTCCCGGGGAGACCCAGTACTTC. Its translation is CASSPGTSGSPGETQYF.

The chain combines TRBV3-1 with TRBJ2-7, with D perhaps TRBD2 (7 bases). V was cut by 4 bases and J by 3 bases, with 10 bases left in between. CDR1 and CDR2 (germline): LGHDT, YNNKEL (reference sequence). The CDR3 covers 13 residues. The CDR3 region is CASSRGGGYEQYF. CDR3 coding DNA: TGTGCCAGCAGCCGAGGGGGGGGCTACGAGCAGTACTTC.

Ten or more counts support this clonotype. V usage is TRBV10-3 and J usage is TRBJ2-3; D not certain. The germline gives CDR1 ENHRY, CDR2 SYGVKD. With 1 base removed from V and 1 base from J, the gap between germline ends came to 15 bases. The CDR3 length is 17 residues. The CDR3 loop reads CAISEFSVAQGTDTQYF. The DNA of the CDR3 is TGTGCCATCAGTGAGTTCTCGGTGGCCCAGGGCACAGATACGCAGTATTTT.

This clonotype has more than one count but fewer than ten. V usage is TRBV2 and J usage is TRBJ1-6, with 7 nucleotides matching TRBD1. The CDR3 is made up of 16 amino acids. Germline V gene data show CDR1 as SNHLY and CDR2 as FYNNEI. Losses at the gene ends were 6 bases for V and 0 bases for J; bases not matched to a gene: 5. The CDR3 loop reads CASSDREYSYNSPLHF. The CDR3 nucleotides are TGTGCCAGCAGCGACAGGGAATACTCCTATAATTCACCCCTCCACTTT.

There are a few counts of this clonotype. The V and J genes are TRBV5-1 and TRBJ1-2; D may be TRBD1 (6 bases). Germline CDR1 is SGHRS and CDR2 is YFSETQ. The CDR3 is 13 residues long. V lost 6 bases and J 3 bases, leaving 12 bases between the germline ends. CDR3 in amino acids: CASKQGSDYGYTF. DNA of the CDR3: TGCGCCAGCAAACAGGGTTCCGACTATGGCTACACCTTC.

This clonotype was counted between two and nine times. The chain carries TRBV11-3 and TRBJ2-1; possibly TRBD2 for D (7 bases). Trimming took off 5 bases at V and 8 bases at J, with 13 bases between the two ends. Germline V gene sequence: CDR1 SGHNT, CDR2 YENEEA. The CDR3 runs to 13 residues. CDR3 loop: CASSPPGGYEQFF. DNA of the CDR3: TGTGCCAGCAGCCCGCCGGGGGGCTATGAGCAGTTCTTC.